This T cell receptor beta chain was obtained from a study of T-cell reconstitution after alpha-beta-depleted transplantation in children. As it was prepared, the TCRbeta library received unique molecular identifiers. TCRdb used MiXCR to reprocess the PCR reads, holding one entry per CDR3 protein. The sample holds under 850,000 distinct CDR3 sequences; under 15% are singletons and the top ten take around 0.8%. V was shortened by 2 bases and J by 5 bases, with 10 bases between the two germline ends. This CDR3 region has 13 residues. Germline V gene sequence: CDR1 SGDLS, CDR2 YYNGEE. The chain joins TRBV9 to TRBJ2-5, with D hard to call. The material sequenced was PBMCs, taken before TCRalphabeta/CD19-depleted stem cell transplant. The sequence was obtained from a girl aged 2 to 10 with congenital amegakaryocytic thrombocytopenia, due to receive a stem cell transplant. The CDR3 sequence is CASSVSEWETQYF. As DNA, the CDR3 is TGTGCCAGCAGCGTCTCGGAGTGGGAGACCCAGTACTTC.